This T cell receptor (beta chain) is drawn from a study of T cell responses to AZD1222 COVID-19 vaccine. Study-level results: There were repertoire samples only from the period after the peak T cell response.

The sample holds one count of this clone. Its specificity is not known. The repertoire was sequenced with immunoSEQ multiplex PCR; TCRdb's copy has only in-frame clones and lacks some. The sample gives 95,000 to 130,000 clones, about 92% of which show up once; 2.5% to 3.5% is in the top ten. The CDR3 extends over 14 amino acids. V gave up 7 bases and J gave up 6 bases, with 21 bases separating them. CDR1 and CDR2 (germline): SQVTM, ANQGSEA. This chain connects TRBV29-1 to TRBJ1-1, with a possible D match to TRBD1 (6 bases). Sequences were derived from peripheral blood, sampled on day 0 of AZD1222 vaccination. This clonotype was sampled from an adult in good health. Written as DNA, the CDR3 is TGCAGCGCTGCTGAAGGAAGGGGGTACTCTGAAGCTTTCTTT. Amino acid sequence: CSAAEGRGYSEAFF.